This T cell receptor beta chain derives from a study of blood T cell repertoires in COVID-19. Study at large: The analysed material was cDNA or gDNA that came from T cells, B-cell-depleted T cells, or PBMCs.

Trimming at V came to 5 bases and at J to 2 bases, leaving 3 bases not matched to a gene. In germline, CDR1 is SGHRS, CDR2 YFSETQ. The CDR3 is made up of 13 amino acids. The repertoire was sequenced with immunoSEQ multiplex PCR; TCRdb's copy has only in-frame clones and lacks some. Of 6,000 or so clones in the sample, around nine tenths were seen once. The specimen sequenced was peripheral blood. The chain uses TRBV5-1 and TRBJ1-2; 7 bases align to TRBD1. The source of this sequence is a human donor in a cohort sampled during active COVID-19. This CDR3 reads CASSSQGNYGYTF. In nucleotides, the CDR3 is TGCGCCAGCAGTTCACAGGGGAACTATGGCTACACCTTC.